This TCR beta chain was sequenced in a study of cytomegalovirus exposure and HLA in healthy donors. Study-level findings and limits: Donor immune exposure was known only as CMV serostatus. Most TCR sequences were rare, but some public TCRs occurred in many donors.

A word on this clone: Its specificity is not known.

13 Jbeta primers and 60 Vbeta primers were used for the PCR. Profiling relied on immunoSEQ multiplex PCR, and the TCRdb table lists in-frame clones only, not all of them. Of about 150,000 clones in the sample, over 60% were seen once. Germline values: CDR1 SGHRS, CDR2 YFSETQ. Trimming removed 4 bases from V and 2 bases from J, with 15 bases in between. This CDR3 region has 15 residues. Sequencing used PBMCs. The chain uses TRBV5-1 and TRBJ1-1; weak D call: TRBD1 (5 bases). This TCR came from a woman between 40 and 55 years old in good health and CMV-seronegative. The CDR3, as DNA: TGCGCCAGCAGCCCGTTGGGGGGGGTTAACACTGAAGCTTTCTTT. Translated, it gives CASSPLGGVNTEAFF.